This T cell receptor beta chain stems from a study of spatial heterogeneity in lung cancer (dated by TCRdb to 2018 to 2020). With regard to the full study: Donors were over 60 patients with early-stage, untreated non-small cell lung cancer from the lung TRACERx cohort. More beta-chain than alpha-chain transcripts were consistently detected, likely reflecting higher beta-chain transcript abundance. In the raw uncorrected reads, each unique combination of TCR and UMI appeared more than ten times on average. The study quantitatively compared TCR alpha and beta repertoires across multiple tumor regions, matched nontumor lung and blood in non-small cell lung cancer. Both alpha and beta chains were TCR-sequenced in 200 to 250 tumor regions, approximately 68 matched nontumor lung samples and around 50 PBMC samples obtained at surgery. Follow-up PBMC samples were sequenced whenever available, with a median time to follow-up of 2 to 3 years after resection. Nonsynonymous mutation counts, determined by whole-exome sequencing of tumor tissue, were related to features of the TCR repertoire.

There are a few counts of this clonotype. The antigen this receptor binds is unknown. Nothing much larger sits one base from this clone, and base qualities are not available. The library was prepared using 5' RACE. The reads were generated on a NextSeq 500. The TCR library protocol attached a unique molecular identifier to each TCR cDNA molecule to allow correction of PCR and sequencing errors. In the authors' own workflow: TCR identification, UMI-based error correction and CDR3 extraction were performed with Decombinator tools. TCRs above a frequency of 2 per 1,000, corresponding to the top 1% of the tumor frequency distribution, were defined as expanded. Rényi diversity was computed with the R vegan package after subsampling each repertoire 100 times to 5,000 TCRs. CDR3 similarity networks were built from amino acid triplet string-kernel similarity, connecting CDR3s with pairwise similarity above 0.82. Through fastp at Q25 and MiXCR, TCRdb rebuilt clones from the public reads, retaining in-frame beta chains. Each record represents a unique CDR3 protein, reported with the most common genes and DNA among its rows. The V and J calls come from TCRdb's annotation, not from the publication. A total of tens of thousands of distinct CDR3 sequences appear in this sample, about 9.8% of them only once. 20% to 25% of the sample rests with the top ten.

CDR1 and CDR2, per the germline V gene (reference sequence), are DFQATT and SNEGSKA. V drops 1 base and J drops 0 bases, leaving 6 bases in between. The CDR3 contains 13 residues, cysteine and phenylalanine counted. Left in the record is the CDR3 DNA by itself, 39 bases read in frame from the first base. In the paper's terms, the time point label means: blood at routine non-recurrence follow-up after resection. TCR sequencing used whole RNA extracted from tumor and nontumor lung tissue, or from cryopreserved PBMC samples, without cell sorting. Patients were selected for TCR sequencing only if sufficient RNA was available from at least two tumor regions. What the study reported, not specific to this receptor: Only 11 to 15 patients were included in the comparisons of baseline and follow-up blood repertoires. Additional single-cell paired TCR alpha and beta sequencing was considered necessary to confirm, at a functional level, the hypothesis that regional TCRs recognize regional mutations. Ubiquitous expanded tumor TCRs showed up in blood more often at tumor resection than at routine follow-up.

Sequencing used PBMCs, obtained at follow-up. The TCR originated in a male donor with early-stage non-small cell lung cancer. The rearrangement joined TRBV20-1 to TRBJ1-2, with the identity of the D gene unclear. The DNA sequence reads TGCAGTGCTAGAGTCACCTCTAACTATGGCTACACCTTC. This translates into CSARVTSNYGYTF.